Below are 7 T cell receptor beta chains sequenced from a single sample in a study of neurological immune-mediated disorders. Each CDR3 protein gets one entry after TCRdb re-called the 5' RACE reads with MiXCR. The repertoire has roughly 20,000 distinct CDR3 sequences, roughly 17% of them found once; the top ten carry 6% to 8%. The sequenced material came from CD8+ T cells from blood. The receptor source for this set is a woman aged 18-35 years with multiple sclerosis.

This clonotype was found many times. The chain recombines TRBV10-3 with TRBJ2-2; no definite D call. Germline V CDR1 and CDR2: ENHRY, SYGVKD. The CDR3 runs to 11 residues. The germline V and J ends were trimmed by 5 bases and 5 bases, with 3 bases remaining between them. CDR3 bases: TGTGCCATCAGTCGTACCGGGGAGCTGTTTTTT. Translation gives CAISRTGELFF.

This clonotype appeared many times. V usage is TRBV12-3 or TRBV12-4 and J usage is TRBJ1-5; the D gene is possibly TRBD1 (5 bases). The CDR3 runs to 11 residues. With 6 bases removed from V and 9 bases from J, the gap between germline ends came to 9 bases. CDR3 DNA: TGTGCCAGCAGCACGGGACGGCCCCAGCATTTT. It specifies CASSTGRPQHF.

Many counts were recorded for this clonotype. V and J are TRBV20-1 and TRBJ1-6, with D tentatively TRBD1 (6 bases). The CDR3 spans 16 residues. V was trimmed by 0 bases and J by 7 bases, leaving 16 bases between them. CDR1 and CDR2 (germline): DFQATT, SNEGSKA (reference sequence). CDR3 sequence (DNA): TGCAGTGCTAGAGACATTGGGGGCGCCACCAATTCACCCCTCCACTTT. Its protein is CSARDIGGATNSPLHF.

This clonotype is labeled medium-sized. V and J are TRBV28 and TRBJ2-2, with TRBD1 matching 8 bases. V shed 6 bases, J shed 3 bases, and the junction held 6 bases outside the gene matches. Germline V gene data show CDR1 as MDHEN and CDR2 as SYDVKM. CDR3 length equals 15 residues. CDR3 loop: CASSPGGRDTGELFF. The CDR3 DNA reads as TGTGCCAGCAGCCCAGGGGGCCGCGACACCGGGGAGCTGTTTTTT.

The genes are TRBV3-1 and TRBJ1-4, with 8 bases identical to TRBD1. Germline CDR1 reads LGHDT; CDR2 reads YNNKEL (reference sequence). V was clipped by 0 bases and J by 11 bases; unmatched bases: 14. The CDR3 is 17 residues long. Written as DNA, the CDR3 is TGTGCCAGCAGCCAAGATCCAGGGGGCCAACGACGATACAAACTGTTTTTT. Translation gives CASSQDPGGQRRYKLFF.

This clonotype was found many times. The chain is built from TRBV20-1 and TRBJ2-7, with TRBD1 as a possible D gene (6 bases). V lost 6 bases and J lost 2, with 14 bases in between. Germline V gene lookup returns CDR1 DFQATT and CDR2 SNEGSKA (reference sequence). CDR3 length: 13 amino acids. In DNA form, the CDR3 reads TGCAGTGCCCAGACAGGTGAGCCCTACGAGCAGTACTTC. This translates into CSAQTGEPYEQYF.

This clonotype is medium-sized in the sample. The gene calls are TRBV28 and TRBJ2-3; TRBD1 is a possible D gene (5 bases). CDR3 size: 15 residues. The germline gives CDR1 MDHEN, CDR2 SYDVKM. V shed 3 bases and J shed 5 bases, with 15 bases lying between them. CDR3 DNA sequence: TGTGCCAGCAGTTTTGAAGGAGAAGGGGTAGATACGCAGTATTTT. This encodes CASSFEGEGVDTQYF.